The entry below gives a single TCR beta chain sequence along with its context. Sequencing relied on a cDNA template that was reverse transcribed from extracted RNA. Assay: immunoSEQ multiplex PCR; the TCRdb copy retains only in-frame clones and omits some. The sample has about 200,000 clones; approximately 60% are singletons. This sample was included in a study of CD8+ T cells in alopecia areata. Treatment defined: oral pan-JAK inhibitor, 5-10 mg twice daily. The sequence came from a human donor with alopecia areata. The sample was CD4+ T cells sorted from blood, taken at week 4, from a patient treated with tofacitinib.

CDR3 sequence: CAWAGTGGETQYF. DNA of the CDR3: TGTGCCTGGGCCGGGACAGGGGGAGAGACCCAGTACTTC. This chain joins TRBV30 and TRBJ2-5, with 11 bases that match TRBD1. The CDR3 length is 13 residues. Germline CDR1 and CDR2: GTSNPN and SVGIG (reference sequence). J was trimmed by 4 bases and V by 5 bases; bases with no gene match: 3. The whole variable domain, filled in from reference TRBV30 and TRBJ2-5, reads SQTIHQWPATLVQPVGSPLSLECTVEGTSNPNLYWYRQAAGRGLQLLFYSVGIGQISSEVPQNLSASRPQDRQFILSSKKLLLSDSGFYLCAWAGTGGETQYFGPGTRLLVL.